This is a list of T cell receptor beta chains from one sample in a study of CD8 T cells in Susac syndrome. TCRdb re-analysed the immunoSEQ multiplex PCR reads in MiXCR, keeping a single row per CDR3 protein. The sample gives around 200,000 distinct CDR3 sequences, approximately 94% of which show up once; approximately 0.1% is in the top ten. The sequencing input was CD4+ T cells from PBMCs. Receptors originate from a human donor with Susac syndrome. Each CDR3 is given with its conserved first and last residue. A D gene is named only where the DNA matches it firmly. A row's size may be missing; if present it is once, few, many or a size class.

TRBV4-1,-,-,TRBJ2-5,TGCGCCAGCAGCTTAGGCGGTCGGACCCAGTACTTC,CASSLGGRTQYF
TRBV30,-,-,TRBJ1-2,TGTGCCTGGAGTGTGAGTTGGACAGCGGTTGGCTACACCTTC,CAWSVSWTAVGYTF
TRBV20-1,TRBD1,few,TRBJ1-2,TGCAGTGCTGACGGGACAGATGGCTACACCTTC,CSADGTDGYTF
TRBV6-2/TRBV6-3,-,few,TRBJ2-3,TGTGCCAGCAGAAGGGGCCTCACAGATACGCAGTATTTT,CASRRGLTDTQYF
TRBV20-1,-,-,TRBJ1-1,TGCAGTGCTATACGGGGGCGCGGCACTGAAGCTTTCTTT,CSAIRGRGTEAFF
TRBV5-1,-,-,TRBJ2-5,TGCGCCAGCAGCTGGCAATGGGGCCAAGAGACCCAGTACTTC,CASSWQWGQETQYF
TRBV7-2,TRBD1,-,TRBJ1-2,TGTGCCAGCAGCTTAGAGACAGGGAAAGGCTACACCTTC,CASSLETGKGYTF
TRBV5-1,-,-,TRBJ2-1,TGCGCCAGCAGCTTGGAAGGGATTTCCTACAATGAGCAGTTCTTC,CASSLEGISYNEQFF
TRBV27,-,-,TRBJ2-3,TGTGCCAGCAGCGCCTTGACGGCCAACACAGATACGCAGTATTTT,CASSALTANTDTQYF
TRBV6-5,TRBD1,-,TRBJ1-1,TGTGCCAGCAGTTACTCGGGGACAGTGAACACTGAAGCTTTCTTT,CASSYSGTVNTEAFF
TRBV4-3,TRBD2,-,TRBJ2-1,TGCGCCAGCAGCCTCGGGACTAGCGGGGCGTACCACAATGAGCAGTTCTTC,CASSLGTSGAYHNEQFF
TRBV30,-,-,TRBJ1-1,TGTGCCTGGAGTGTACGACGGGGTCATACTGAAGCTTTCTTT,CAWSVRRGHTEAFF
TRBV12-3/TRBV12-4,-,-,TRBJ1-3,TGTGCCAGCAGTCCCGCCAGGAGAGGAAACACCATATATTTT,CASSPARRGNTIYF
TRBV15,-,-,TRBJ2-1,TGTGCCACCAGCAGGGACAAGTACAATGAGCAGTTCTTC,CATSRDKYNEQFF
TRBV12-3/TRBV12-4,-,-,TRBJ2-5,TGTGCCAGCAGTTTGGTACAGGGCGCGGAGACCCAGTACTTC,CASSLVQGAETQYF
TRBV6-4,-,-,TRBJ2-1,TGTGCCAGAGCCCAACTCAGGGACAATGAGCAGTTCTTC,CARAQLRDNEQFF
TRBV6-6,-,once,TRBJ1-1,TGTGCCAGCAGTTACGGCCCAAGGAACACTGAAGCTTTCTTT,CASSYGPRNTEAFF
TRBV5-1,TRBD1,-,TRBJ2-3,TGCGCCAGCAGCTTGGGCGGGACAGGGCGCACAGATACGCAGTATTTT,CASSLGGTGRTDTQYF
TRBV18,TRBD2,-,TRBJ2-3,TGTGCCAGCTCCGCGACTAGCGGCACAGATACGCAGTATTTT,CASSATSGTDTQYF
TRBV25-1,-,-,TRBJ2-6,TGTGCCAGCAGTTCCTGGGGGGCGGACCTTCCGCCTGGGGCCAACGTCCTGACTTTC,CASSSWGADLPPGANVLTF
TRBV24-1,TRBD1,-,TRBJ2-7,TGTGCCACCAGTGATGAAAACGACAGGGACGATTACGAGCAGTACTTC,CATSDENDRDDYEQYF
TRBV19,-,-,TRBJ2-1,TGTGCCAGTAGTTCCCAGACAGGACCCAAGCAGTTCTTC,CASSSQTGPKQFF
TRBV7-9,-,once,TRBJ1-1,TGTGCCAGCAGCTTCGACACCTCTGAAGCTTTCTTT,CASSFDTSEAFF
TRBV5-1,-,-,TRBJ2-3,TGCGCCAGCAGCTTGCCCCTGGGGAGCGGTAAAACAGATACGCAGTATTTT,CASSLPLGSGKTDTQYF
TRBV7-7,-,-,TRBJ2-3,TGTGCTAGCAGCCCTTCCTTGGGGCATACGCAGTATTTT,CASSPSLGHTQYF
TRBV12-3/TRBV12-4,TRBD2,once,TRBJ2-1,TGTGCCAGCAGTGCAAGACTAGCGGGGGGGCGGAATGAGCAGTTCTTC,CASSARLAGGRNEQFF
TRBV10-3,-,once,TRBJ1-1,TGTGCCATCAGTGAGTCAAGCGTGGGTGAAGCTTTCTTT,CAISESSVGEAFF
TRBV5-6,-,-,TRBJ2-7,TGTGCCAGCAGCTTTACTCTGGGGACGGAGCAGTACTTC,CASSFTLGTEQYF
TRBV29-1,TRBD1,-,TRBJ2-2,TGCAGCGTTGGGACAGGGTCTGCCGGGGAGCTGTTTTTT,CSVGTGSAGELFF
TRBV5-1,-,-,TRBJ1-4,TGCGCCAGCAGCAACTGGACAGCAACTAATGAAAAACTGTTTTTT,CASSNWTATNEKLFF
TRBV18,-,-,TRBJ1-2,TGTGCCAGCTCACCATTGGTTTATGGCTACACCTTC,CASSPLVYGYTF
TRBV28,TRBD1,few,TRBJ1-2,TGTGCCAGCAGTTTGGGGACAGGGGGCCCCTATGGCTACACCTTC,CASSLGTGGPYGYTF
TRBV20-1,TRBD2,-,TRBJ2-3,TGCAGTTCCCCCCCCACTAGCGGGGTTAGCACAGATACGCAGTATTTT,CSSPPTSGVSTDTQYF
TRBV27,TRBD1,-,TRBJ1-5,TGTGCCAGCAGTCAAGGACAGGTCGGCCAGCCCCAGCATTTT,CASSQGQVGQPQHF
TRBV6-5,-,-,TRBJ2-7,TGTGCCAGCAGTTACTCCGGAGCCCACGAGCAGTACTTC,CASSYSGAHEQYF
TRBV5-1,-,few,TRBJ1-1,TGTGCCAGCAGCTTGGGACCGAACACTGAAGCTTTCTTT,CASSLGPNTEAFF
TRBV12-3/TRBV12-4,-,-,TRBJ1-2,TGTGCCAGCAGTTTACCGGGTGGCTACACCTTC,CASSLPGGYTF
TRBV5-4,-,-,TRBJ2-3,TGTGCCAGCAGCTTGGATGGTTGGACTATTCCCCCTAGCACAGATACGCAGTATTTT,CASSLDGWTIPPSTDTQYF
TRBV6-6,-,-,TRBJ1-2,TGTGCCATTACGAGGGGAGACCAGGTGGACTACACCTTC,CAITRGDQVDYTF
TRBV11-1,-,-,TRBJ2-1,TGTGCCAGCAGTCCGGACGGGACCAATGAGCAGTTCTTC,CASSPDGTNEQFF
TRBV28,-,once,TRBJ2-7,TGTGCCAGCAGTTTATACGTGGTAAGCTCCTACGAGCAGTACTTC,CASSLYVVSSYEQYF
TRBV18,-,-,TRBJ1-1,TGTGCCAGCTCAATCTCGGTGAACACTGAAGCTTTCTTT,CASSISVNTEAFF
TRBV20-1,TRBD2,-,TRBJ2-3,TGCAGTGCCGCACGGGACGGGGGGATCTCAGATACGCAGTATTTT,CSAARDGGISDTQYF
TRBV6-5,TRBD2,once,TRBJ2-1,TGTGCCAGCAGTTACGGGACTAGTTCCAATGAGCAGTTCTTC,CASSYGTSSNEQFF
TRBV25-1,-,-,TRBJ2-5,TGTGCCAGCACGGGTATGGGAGAGACCCAGTACTTC,CASTGMGETQYF
TRBV12-3/TRBV12-4,-,-,TRBJ1-2,TGTGCCAGCAGTCTAGAGACAGGATTGAACTATGGCTACACCTTC,CASSLETGLNYGYTF
TRBV10-3,TRBD2,-,TRBJ2-5,TGTGCCATCAGTGACCCGGGACTAGCGGGGGTGAAAGAGACCCAGTACTTC,CAISDPGLAGVKETQYF
TRBV5-1,-,-,TRBJ1-2,TGCGCCAGCAGCTCTTCCGCGGTCGGCTATGGCTACACCTTC,CASSSSAVGYGYTF
TRBV20-1,TRBD1,-,TRBJ1-5,TGCAGTGCTACCGGGACAGGGAGCAATCAGCCCCAGCATTTT,CSATGTGSNQPQHF
TRBV14,-,once,TRBJ1-6,TGTGCCAGCAGCCCCGGGGTACAGGGTAAGCCCCTCCACTTT,CASSPGVQGKPLHF
TRBV29-1,-,-,TRBJ2-7,TGCAGCGTTGAAATATCATCCTACGAGCAGTACTTC,CSVEISSYEQYF
TRBV12-3/TRBV12-4,-,-,TRBJ2-7,TGTGCCAGCAGTGACGGGCCTTTCTACGAGCAGTACTTC,CASSDGPFYEQYF
TRBV15,-,-,TRBJ2-7,TGTGCCACCAGCTTCCGGGACATCCACGAGCAGTACTTC,CATSFRDIHEQYF
TRBV20-1,TRBD1,-,TRBJ2-3,TGCAGTGCTAGGGGACAGAGGGAGCGCGATACGCAGTATTTT,CSARGQRERDTQYF
TRBV7-2,TRBD1,-,TRBJ2-1,TGTGCCAGCAGCTCACGGGACAGGGTACGTCCATCTGGATACAATGAGCAGTTCTTC,CASSSRDRVRPSGYNEQFF
TRBV7-2,-,-,TRBJ1-1,TGTGCCAGCAGCTTAATGGGGTCCACTGAAGCTTTCTTT,CASSLMGSTEAFF
TRBV7-2,-,-,TRBJ2-4,TGTGCCAGCAGCTTAGAGAGTCGGGGAAACATTCAGTACTTC,CASSLESRGNIQYF
TRBV30,-,-,TRBJ2-7,TGTGCCTGGAGTGGGAACGAGCAGTACTTC,CAWSGNEQYF
TRBV6-5,TRBD2,-,TRBJ2-2,TGTGCCAGCAGTTATCCGGGGGGGAACACCGGGGAGCTGTTTTTT,CASSYPGGNTGELFF
TRBV27,TRBD1,-,TRBJ1-5,TGTGCCAGCAGACCACAGGGGGTAGGGAGCAATCAGCCCCAGCATTTT,CASRPQGVGSNQPQHF